The entry below describes one TCR beta chain. This sample stems from a study of human T cells and chemical hapten exposure. Sample time point: patch test 3, about 24 weeks after DPC sensitization. Specified treatment: therapeutic diphenylcyclopropenone sensitization with weekly scalp DPC. Alopecia patients deemed DPC-suitable, aged 18 to 70, excluding pregnancy. TCRdb itself ran the RACE reads through MiXCR, one entry per CDR3 protein. There are tens of thousands of distinct CDR3 sequences in the sample; roughly 9.6% occur only once, and approximately 2% lies in the top ten. The sample was whole blood, taken in connection with sensitization to the hapten diphenylcyclopropenone (DPC). The receptor was derived from a woman between 25 and 40 years old with alopecia areata. Some clones in this sample may be carry-over from other donors' samples.

The CDR3, as DNA: TGTGCCAGCTCACCGGTGGTGGGCTATGGCTACACCTTC. Its protein is CASSPVVGYGYTF. The chain has TRBV18 and TRBJ1-2, with no clear D. CDR3 length: 13 residues. Germline values: CDR1 KGHSH, CDR2 LQKENI. Trimming left V 3 bases short and J 4 bases short, with 9 bases between.